These 13 T cell receptor beta chains originate from one sample sequenced in a study of shared clonotypes between healthy human individuals. Data came from immunoSEQ multiplex PCR; TCRdb stores just in-frame clones and leaves some out. This repertoire shows more than 2,000,000 clones, 90% to 95% found once; its top ten account for about 0.39%. Source material: naive CD4+ T cells from PBMCs. As to subset: CD45RA+ positively selected. These receptors came from a man in his late teens or twenties in good health. Some clones in this sample may be carry-over from other donors' samples.

This clone was picked up one time. Here the CDR3 reads CASSPTGRRTSTDTQYF. CDR3 coding DNA: TGTGCCAGCAGCCCGACGGGACGGAGGACTAGCACAGATACGCAGTATTTT. This chain joins TRBV5-4 and TRBJ2-3, with D possibly being TRBD1 or TRBD2 (5 bases each). CDR1 is SGHNT and CDR2 is YYREEE in the germline V gene (reference sequence). The CDR3 runs 17 residues. V dropped 4 bases and J dropped 0 bases, with 18 bases sitting between them.

This chain links TRBV19 with TRBJ2-1; TRBD1 is a possible D gene (6 bases). V shed 5 bases and J shed 4 bases, with 18 bases lying between them. In germline, CDR1 is LNHDA, CDR2 SQIVND (reference sequence). There are 16 residues in the CDR3. CDR3 amino acids: CASSPSIRGRYNEQFF. Written as DNA, the CDR3 is TGTGCCAGTAGTCCCTCCATCAGGGGCCGATACAATGAGCAGTTCTTC. Full variable domain (missing parts from reference TRBV19 and TRBJ2-1): DGGITQSPKYLFRKEGQNVTLSCEQNLNHDAMYWYRQDPGQGLRLIYYSQIVNDFQKGDIAEGYSVSREKKESFPLTVTSAQKNPTAFYLCASSPSIRGRYNEQFFGPGTRLTVL.

This rearrangement joins TRBV19 to TRBJ2-7, with D hard to call. Per the germline V gene, CDR1 is LNHDA and CDR2 is SQIVND (reference sequence). The germline V and J ends were trimmed by 5 bases and 2 bases, with 16 bases remaining between them. CDR3 length: 15 residues. This chain's CDR3 is CASSPRVEPTYEQYF. CDR3 in DNA: TGTGCCAGTAGTCCCCGGGTCGAACCGACCTACGAGCAGTACTTC.

This clone was counted a few times. The chain recombines TRBV7-9 with TRBJ2-2; a weak D match, TRBD2 (5 bases). Germline lookup yields CDR1 SEHNR and CDR2 FQNEAQ (reference sequence). CDR3 length: 18 residues. V lost 0 bases and J 6 bases, leaving 20 bases between the germline ends. Written as DNA, the CDR3 is TGTGCCAGCAGCTTAGCCCCAACTAGTGGATTCAGTGCCGGGGAGCTGTTTTTT. Translated: CASSLAPTSGFSAGELFF. Full variable domain (rest looked up from reference TRBV7-9 and TRBJ2-2): DTGVSQNPRHKITKRGQNVTFRCDPISEHNRLYWYRQTLGQGPEFLTYFQNEAQLEKSRLLSDRFSAERPKGSFSTLEIQRTEQGDSAMYLCASSLAPTSGFSAGELFFGEGSRLTVL.

CDR3 amino acids: CASRPLGGPTLNIQYF. The CDR3 DNA follows: TGTGCCAGCAGGCCCCTTGGGGGGCCGACCCTAAACATTCAGTACTTC. The rearrangement uses TRBV27 and TRBJ2-4; D assignment may be TRBD1 or TRBD2 (6 bases each). Germline CDR1 MNHEY, CDR2 SMNVEV (reference sequence). The CDR3 loop spans 16 amino acids. V lost 6 bases, J lost 6 bases, and 21 bases lay in between.

The chain couples TRBV27 to TRBJ2-1; 9 bases are a match to TRBD2. Trimming took 6 bases from V and 4 from J; bases not matched to a gene: 4. There are 14 residues in the CDR3. The V gene's germline CDR1 is MNHEY and CDR2 SMNVEV (reference sequence). Here the CDR3 reads CASRRLADYNEQFF. CDR3 sequence (DNA): TGTGCCAGCAGACGACTAGCGGATTACAATGAGCAGTTCTTC.

This clone occurred once. This sequence joins TRBV18 and TRBJ2-6, with TRBD1 matching over 7 bases. V lost 7 bases to trimming and J lost 2 bases; unmatched junction nucleotides: 5. The CDR3 consists of 15 residues. The germline CDR1 and CDR2 sequences are KGHSH and LQKENI. CDR3 residues: CASWHRGAGANVLTF. The DNA of the CDR3 is TGTGCCAGCTGGCACAGGGGAGCTGGGGCCAACGTCCTGACTTTC.

This clone was seen only a few times. This chain joins TRBV5-1 and TRBJ1-1; TRBD1 agrees at 9 bases. Germline V gene data show CDR1 as SGHRS and CDR2 as YFSETQ. The junction had 5 bases not matched to a gene; V was cut back by 4 bases and J by 1 base. The CDR3 sequence is 15 residues long. In nucleotides, the CDR3 is TGCGCCAGCAGCGCCGGGACAGGGACGAACACTGAAGCTTTCTTT. It yields the protein CASSAGTGTNTEAFF.

As to this clone: The sample contains more than one DNA sequence encoding this CDR3. V usage is TRBV5-1 and J usage is TRBJ2-2, with D unclear. Germline CDR1 reads SGHRS; CDR2 reads YFSETQ. V was cut by 2 bases and J by 0 bases, with 8 bases left in between. CDR3 length equals 15 residues. DNA for the CDR3: TGCGCCAGCAGCTTTTCAGGATCGAACACCGGGGAGCTGTTTTTT. Its protein is CASSFSGSNTGELFF.

This clone came up once. The CDR3 DNA is TGCGCCAGCAGCCGTTCAGGACAGGGCGATCAGCCCCAGCATTTT. Translating it yields CASSRSGQGDQPQHF. The chain carries TRBV5-1 and TRBJ1-5; TRBD1 matches at 8 bases. The CDR3 has 15 residues. Trimming at V came to 4 bases and at J to 5 bases, leaving 8 bases not matched to a gene. Germline CDR1 is SGHRS and CDR2 is YFSETQ.

J is TRBJ2-7 and V is TRBV5-1; 10 nucleotides align to TRBD2. CDR3 length: 15 residues. J was trimmed by 0 bases and V by 2 bases; bases with no gene match: 2. Germline CDR1 and CDR2: SGHRS and YFSETQ. DNA for the CDR3: TGCGCCAGCAGCTTTACTAGCGGGACCTCCTACGAGCAGTACTTC. Translated: CASSFTSGTSYEQYF.

This clone was seen more than once but under ten times. This rearrangement joins TRBV11-2 to TRBJ2-7, with a weak D call TRBD1 (6 bases). V lost 10 bases and J lost 3, with 10 bases in between. Germline V CDR1 and CDR2: SGHAT, FQNNGV. The CDR3 has 11 residues. The CDR3 loop is CATQGIYEQYF. CDR3 sequence (DNA): TGTGCCACACAGGGAATCTACGAGCAGTACTTC.

The chain joins TRBV2 to TRBJ2-1; 8 bases match TRBD1. The CDR3 loop spans 14 amino acids. CDR1 is SNHLY, CDR2 FYNNEI, per germline. The V segment lost 7 bases and the J segment 4 bases; nucleotides outside the gene matches: 6. The chain's CDR3 is CASNGQGLYNEQFF. DNA for the CDR3: TGTGCCAGCAATGGACAGGGTTTATACAATGAGCAGTTCTTC. The full variable domain, rest sourced from reference TRBV2 and TRBJ2-1, is EPEVTQTPSHQVTQMGQEVILRCVPISNHLYFYWYRQILGQKVEFLVSFYNNEISEKSEIFDDQFSVERPDGSNFTLKIRSTKLEDSAMYFCASNGQGLYNEQFFGPGTRLTVL.